The present T cell receptor (beta chain) was sequenced within a study of metastatic and nonmetastatic thyroid tumors. The overall study: The comparison covered peripheral blood and tumor or nodule tissue in malignant and benign thyroid patients.

No patient received treatment before thyroid surgery. In the original analysis: CDR3 differences across clinicopathological groups were used to build a distant-metastasis classifier for papillary thyroid cancer. TCRdb re-analyzed the PCR reads using MiXCR. The V and J calls and clone size come from TCRdb's table, not from the authors' own analysis. This sample yields 25,000 to 35,000 clones, of which more than 10% are seen a single time; 15% to 20% belongs to the top ten. Findings of the study overall: The reported finding was significantly higher TCR beta diversity in malignant thyroid tumors relative to benign nodules, in blood and tumor.

This clone was seen ten or more times. Its target is unknown. The TCR originated in a female donor with papillary thyroid cancer or a benign thyroid nodule (not recorded which). Some clones in this sample may be carry-over from other donors' samples. Material for sequencing was blood.

This chain's CDR3 is CASSQDPSGNNEQFF. In DNA form, the CDR3 reads TGCGCCAGCAGCCAAGACCCTAGCGGGAACAATGAGCAGTTCTTC. The V gene is TRBV4-3, the J gene TRBJ2-1; 9 nucleotides line up with TRBD2. V shed 0 bases, J shed 5 bases, and the junction held 2 bases outside the gene matches. This CDR3 comprises 15 residues. Germline values: CDR1 LGHNA, CDR2 YSLEER.